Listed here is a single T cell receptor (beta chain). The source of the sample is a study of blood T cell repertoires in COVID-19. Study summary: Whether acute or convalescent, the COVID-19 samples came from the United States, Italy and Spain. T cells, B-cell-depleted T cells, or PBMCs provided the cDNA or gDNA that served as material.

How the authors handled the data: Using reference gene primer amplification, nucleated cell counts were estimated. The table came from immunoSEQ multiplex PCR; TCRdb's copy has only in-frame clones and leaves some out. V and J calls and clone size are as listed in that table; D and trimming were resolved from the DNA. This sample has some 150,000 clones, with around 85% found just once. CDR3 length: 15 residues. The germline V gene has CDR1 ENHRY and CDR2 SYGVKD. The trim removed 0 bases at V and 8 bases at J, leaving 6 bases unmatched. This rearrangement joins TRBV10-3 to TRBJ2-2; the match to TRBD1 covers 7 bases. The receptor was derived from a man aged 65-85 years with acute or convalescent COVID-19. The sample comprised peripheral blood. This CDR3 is CAISESRDRIGELFF. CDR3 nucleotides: TGTGCCATCAGTGAGTCCCGGGACAGAATTGGGGAGCTGTTTTTT.